The present entry profiles one T cell receptor beta chain with its context. The sample is drawn from a study of blood T cell repertoires in COVID-19. As for the study in general: PBMCs, B-cell-depleted T cells, or T cells were the source of the cDNA or gDNA that made up the material.

The CDR3 covers 14 residues. Per germline, CDR1 SGDLS and CDR2 YYNGEE. Trimming cost V 0 bases and J 3 bases, with 10 bases left between them. How the authors handled the data: Counts of nucleated cells, estimated from reference gene primer amplification, were obtained. Assay used: immunoSEQ multiplex PCR; TCRdb lists only in-frame clones, some missing. V and J calls and clone size come straight from that table; D and trimming were deduced from the DNA. This table has tens of thousands of clones, roughly 93% appearing once. The chain links TRBV9 to TRBJ2-7; TRBD1 is a possible D gene (5 bases). The sequence was obtained from a human donor in a cohort sampled during active COVID-19. The specimen was peripheral blood. The CDR3 DNA reads as TGTGCCAGCAGCGTAGGGCAAGGGGTCTACGAGCAGTACTTC. It codes for CASSVGQGVYEQYF.